The table lists the clone carrying this TCR beta chain with a few counts. V lost 2 bases to trimming and J lost 12 bases; unmatched junction nucleotides: 6. The CDR3 consists of 12 residues. Looked up from germline, CDR1 is SNHLY and CDR2 is FYNNEI. Reverse transcribed after extraction, RNA yielded cDNA as the sequencing template. The table came from immunoSEQ multiplex PCR; TCRdb's copy has only in-frame clones and leaves some out. In the table there are fewer than 200,000 clones, approximately 59% of which are singletons. This entry is derived from a study of CD8+ T cells in alopecia areata. The sample in question was CD4+ T cells sorted from blood, obtained at week 0. The TCR originated in a human donor with alopecia areata. The chain recombines TRBV2 with TRBJ1-2, with 7 bases aligning to TRBD1. As DNA, the CDR3 is TGTGCCAGCAGTGAATTCTCGACAGGGAACACCTTC. This codes for CASSEFSTGNTF.